This T cell receptor (beta chain) was sequenced during a study of response to subunit inactivated influenza vaccine. From the RT-PCR reads, TCRdb called clonotypes with MiXCR, one entry per CDR3 protein. The top ten hold 11% of the sample, which has about 780,000 distinct CDR3 sequences, approximately 17% seen once. As regards this clonotype: The antigen is undetermined.

Study-wide results and limits: The authors proposed limited new T cell recruitment per seasonal influenza vaccination.

CDR1 and CDR2 (germline): KGHSH, LQKENI. The CDR3 contains 13 residues. V gave up 6 bases and J gave up 7 bases, with 13 bases separating them. The chain joins TRBV18 to TRBJ1-5; possible D gene TRBD1, 5 bases. The sample here was PBMCs from blood, taken roughly 5 days after vaccination. This sequence was found in a man over 45 who received an inactivated influenza vaccine. This CDR3 reads CASSRQFEQPQHF. CDR3 nucleotides: TGTGCCAGCTCCCGACAGTTTGAGCAGCCCCAGCATTTT.